The 8 T cell receptor beta chains below all came from one sample that was sequenced in a study of shared clonotypes between healthy human individuals (TCRdb year 2020). Libraries were made using the immunoSEQ multiplex PCR assay. TCRdb retrieved this table from immuneACCESS and kept in-frame rearrangements only. Not all clones are present; in checked studies, unresolved V genes account for under half, and no reason is known for the remainder. This sample lists over 1.5 million clones; about 98% were detected once. The ten largest clones represent about 0.42% of the sample. The sequenced sample consisted of naive CD4+ T cells sorted from blood. What this sample's cell subset or site label stands for: CD45RA+ positively selected. These receptors came from a man aged 25-45 years in good health.

V and J are TRBV7-2 and TRBJ1-1, with TRBD1 matching over 7 bases. J gave up 0 bases and V 0 bases, and 7 bases lay outside the gene matches. From germline, CDR1 is SGHTA and CDR2 FQGNSA. CDR3 size: 17 residues. Here the CDR3 reads CASSLAGQRVMNTEAFF. The CDR3 DNA follows: TGTGCCAGCAGCTTAGCGGGACAGAGAGTCATGAACACTGAAGCTTTCTTT.

The V call is TRBV13, the J call TRBJ2-5; D may be TRBD2 (6 bases). Germline V CDR1 and CDR2: PRHDT, FYEKMQ (reference sequence). Deletions cut 5 bases from V and 5 bases from J, with 18 bases between. The CDR3 runs to 15 residues. For the CDR3, the DNA is TGTGCCAGCAGCCGAACGGGCCCGGGAGTGGAGACCCAGTACTTC. Protein product: CASSRTGPGVETQYF. Together with reference TRBV13 and TRBJ2-5, the CDR3 gives the full variable domain: AAGVIQSPRHLIKEKRETATLKCYPIPRHDTVYWYQQGPGQDPQFLISFYEKMQSDKGSIPDRFSAQQFSDYHSELNMSSLELGDSALYFCASSRTGPGVETQYFGPGTRLLVL.

This chain links TRBV18 with TRBJ2-5; the match to TRBD2 covers 7 bases. Germline trimming cut 6 bases from V and 4 bases from J; bases unmatched to any gene: 8. The CDR3 runs 14 residues. CDR1 and CDR2 from the germline V gene are KGHSH and LQKENI. In DNA form, the CDR3 reads TGTGCCAGCTCTTCCCCGGGAGGTACAGAGACCCAGTACTTC. Amino acids: CASSSPGGTETQYF. Drawing the rest from reference TRBV18 and TRBJ2-5, the complete variable domain is NAGVMQNPRHLVRRRGQEARLRCSPMKGHSHVYWYRQLPEEGLKFMVYLQKENIIDESGMPKERFSAEFPKEGPSILRIQQVVRGDSAAYFCASSSPGGTETQYFGPGTRLLVL.

The chain couples TRBV19 to TRBJ2-3, with D hard to call. With 4 bases removed from V and 6 bases from J, the gap between germline ends came to 14 bases. The CDR3 spans 14 residues. The germline V gene has CDR1 LNHDA and CDR2 SQIVND (reference sequence). CDR3 coding DNA: TGTGCCAGTAGTACGGCGGCCGAGGTGGATACGCAGTATTTT. It codes for CASSTAAEVDTQYF.

Only a few counts were recorded for this clone. V usage is TRBV30 and J usage is TRBJ1-2, with D uncertain. The germline V and J ends were trimmed by 4 bases and 6 bases, with 0 bases remaining between them. There are 8 residues in the CDR3. CDR1 is GTSNPN and CDR2 is SVGIG in the germline V gene (reference sequence). The CDR3 loop reads CAWNGYTF. CDR3 DNA: TGTGCCTGGAATGGCTACACCTTC.

This chain uses TRBV7-2 with TRBJ2-7, with D unclear. The CDR3 spans 14 residues. Germline V lookup: CDR1 SGHTA, CDR2 FQGNSA. The ends were cut back, 1 base at V and 1 base at J, with 8 bases in the middle. The CDR3 DNA reads TGTGCCAGCAGCTTAGATCCGCATTCCTACGAGCAGTACTTC. Its translation: CASSLDPHSYEQYF. Drawing the rest from reference TRBV7-2 and TRBJ2-7, the complete variable domain is GAGVSQSPSNKVTEKGKDVELRCDPISGHTALYWYRQSLGQGLEFLIYFQGNSAPDKSGLPSDRFSAERTGGSVSTLTIQRTQQEDSAVYLCASSLDPHSYEQYFGPGTRLTVT.

The chain is built from TRBV2 and TRBJ2-1; D gene unclear. Germline assignment: CDR1 SNHLY and CDR2 FYNNEI. The CDR3 has 12 amino acids. Trimming pared 4 bases from V and 6 bases from J, leaving 7 bases between. This CDR3 reads CASSGAGNEQFF. The CDR3 region has the DNA TGTGCCAGCAGTGGAGCAGGCAATGAGCAGTTCTTC.

V is TRBV18 and J is TRBJ2-7, with a possible D match to TRBD1 (6 bases). Per germline, CDR1 KGHSH and CDR2 LQKENI. This CDR3 has 16 residues. V was cut by 3 bases and J by 3 bases, with 18 bases left in between. The CDR3 sequence is CASSPARDIIYYEQYF. CDR3 bases: TGTGCCAGCTCACCCGCCCGGGACATAATATACTACGAGCAGTACTTC.